The 21 T cell receptor beta chains below were found in one sample sequenced in a study of OX40 agonist ivuxolimab in advanced cancers. The assay was immunoSEQ multiplex PCR, and TCRdb's table has in-frame clones only and misses some. Among 45,000 to 60,000 clones listed, approximately 87% were seen once. The sample here was CD4+ or CD8+ T cells sorted from blood, taken in a trial of the OX40 agonist ivuxolimab. The receptors derive from an adult with an advanced solid tumor such as melanoma, head and neck, liver or kidney cancer.

J is TRBJ1-3 and V is TRBV6-5; D unresolved. The V and J ends lost 5 bases and 0 bases respectively, with 5 bases between them. This CDR3 is 13 amino acids long. CDR1 is MNHEY, CDR2 SVGAGI, per germline. CDR3 in DNA: TGTGCCAGCAGTCGAGCCTCTGGAAACACCATATATTTT. Its translation: CASSRASGNTIYF.

V usage is TRBV7-8 and J usage is TRBJ1-6; D may be TRBD1 (5 bases). CDR3 size: 14 residues. The V gene's germline CDR1 is SGHVS and CDR2 FQNEAQ. Trimming took off 4 bases at V and 8 bases at J, with 12 bases between the two ends. DNA for the CDR3: TGTGCCAGCAGCTCCGGGACGCACGATTCACCCCTCCACTTT. Residues: CASSSGTHDSPLHF. The full variable domain, its missing parts supplied by reference TRBV7-8 and TRBJ1-6, is GAGVSQSPRYKVAKRGQDVALRCDPISGHVSLFWYQQALGQGPEFLTYFQNEAQLDKSGLPSDRFFAERPEGSVSTLKIQRTQQEDSAVYLCASSSGTHDSPLHFGNGTRLTVT.

The chain links TRBV5-4 to TRBJ1-5; D may be TRBD1 (6 bases). The CDR3 extends over 15 amino acids. CDR1 is SGHNT and CDR2 is YYREEE in the germline V gene (reference sequence). Trimming removed 0 bases at V and 3 bases at J, with 10 bases between. The CDR3 is CASSLGGAVNQPQHF. The CDR3 bases are TGTGCCAGCAGCTTGGGGGGGGCGGTCAATCAGCCCCAGCATTTT.

The rearrangement joins TRBV18 to TRBJ2-5, with 8 bases identical to TRBD1. The CDR3 sequence is 15 residues long. The J segment lost 3 bases and the V segment lost 6 bases, leaving 9 bases of the junction unmatched. Germline V CDR1 and CDR2: KGHSH, LQKENI. CDR3 in amino acids: CASSHSGTGKETQYF. The CDR3 DNA sequence: TGTGCCAGCTCTCACTCCGGGACAGGAAAAGAGACCCAGTACTTC.

The V call is TRBV9, the J call TRBJ2-1; no reliable D call. Looked up from germline, CDR1 is SGDLS and CDR2 is YYNGEE. V was pared by 0 bases and J by 3 bases, with 4 bases between. This CDR3 contains 13 residues. The CDR3 DNA follows: TGTGCCAGCAGCGTAGGCAGCTACAATGAGCAGTTCTTC. This translates into CASSVGSYNEQFF.

This chain links TRBV15 with TRBJ1-1; TRBD1 might be the D (6 bases). The CDR3 has 15 amino acids. The V gene lost 6 bases and the J gene lost 4 bases, with 18 bases spanning the gap. Germline lookup yields CDR1 LNHNV and CDR2 YYDKDF (reference sequence). The DNA of the CDR3 is TGTGCCACCAGTCCTGATCCGAAACAGGGCACTGAAGCTTTCTTT. It codes for CATSPDPKQGTEAFF. Full variable domain (missing parts from reference TRBV15 and TRBJ1-1): DAMVIQNPRYQVTQFGKPVTLSCSQTLNHNVMYWYQQKSSQAPKLLFHYYDKDFNNEADTPDNFQSRRPNTSFCFLDIRSPGLGDTAMYLCATSPDPKQGTEAFFGQGTRLTVV.

This clone came up a few times. The CDR3 DNA is TGCGCCAGCAGTGAGAATGGGGGTACCGAGCAGTACTTC. Its protein product is CASSENGGTEQYF. This chain uses TRBV10-2 with TRBJ2-7; D possibly matches TRBD1 or TRBD2 (5 bases each). The V and J ends lost 2 bases and 6 bases respectively, with 11 bases between them. CDR3 length: 13 residues. The germline gives CDR1 WSHSY, CDR2 SAAADI.

V is TRBV2 and J is TRBJ2-2; D possibly uses TRBD1 or TRBD2 (5 bases each). The CDR3 loop spans 15 amino acids. Germline V gives CDR1 SNHLY, CDR2 FYNNEI. The V end lost 5 bases, the J end lost 0 bases, and 10 bases lay between the germline ends. The CDR3 region has the DNA TGTGCCAGCAGTTTACGGGGACCGAACACCGGGGAGCTGTTTTTT. Its protein is CASSLRGPNTGELFF.

The chain uses TRBV5-1 and TRBJ1-1; D is unclear. This CDR3 region has 14 residues. The V end was cut by 4 bases, the J end by 1 base, with 11 bases between. The germline CDR1 and CDR2 sequences are SGHRS and YFSETQ. CDR3 in amino acids: CASSELLGNTEAFF. Here the CDR3 DNA reads TGCGCCAGCAGCGAATTACTCGGGAACACTGAAGCTTTCTTT. The variable domain in full, completed from reference TRBV5-1 and TRBJ1-1, reads KAGVTQTPRYLIKTRGQQVTLSCSPISGHRSVSWYQQTPGQGLQFLFEYFSETQRNKGNFPGRFSGRQFSNSRSEMNVSTLELGDSALYLCASSELLGNTEAFFGQGTRLTVV.

The chain joins TRBV5-1 to TRBJ2-2; TRBD1 matches at 7 bases. Germline assignment: CDR1 SGHRS and CDR2 YFSETQ. The V segment lost 1 base and the J segment 2 bases; nucleotides outside the gene matches: 2. This CDR3 spans 15 amino acids. CDR3 amino acids: CASSLPGGNTGELFF. The CDR3 DNA sequence: TGCGCCAGCAGCTTGCCAGGGGGAAACACCGGGGAGCTGTTTTTT.

The rearrangement uses TRBV30 and TRBJ1-3, with D possibly matching TRBD1 (6 bases). Trimming removed 2 bases at V and 0 bases at J, with 11 bases between. This CDR3 has 15 residues. Germline V gene lookup returns CDR1 GTSNPN and CDR2 SVGIG (reference sequence). CDR3 region: CAWSRTALSGNTIYF. The CDR3, as DNA: TGTGCCTGGAGTCGGACAGCCCTCTCTGGAAACACCATATATTTT.

V is TRBV6-1 and J is TRBJ2-2, with 7 bases fitting TRBD2. The germline gives CDR1 MNHNS, CDR2 SASEGT. With V trimmed by 7 bases and J by 7 bases, 9 bases remained unmatched. This CDR3 is built from 14 residues. The CDR3 protein is CASIPAGRVGELFF. Here the CDR3 DNA reads TGTGCCAGCATTCCGGCAGGGAGGGTCGGGGAGCTGTTTTTT.

The chain recombines TRBV18 with TRBJ2-5, with D possibly being TRBD1 (6 bases). Germline V gene sequence: CDR1 KGHSH, CDR2 LQKENI. The CDR3 is 13 amino acids. V was pared by 8 bases and J by 4 bases, with 14 bases between. The CDR3 DNA reads TGTGCCAGCGCCGCAGGGGATGTAGAGACCCAGTACTTC. Protein sequence: CASAAGDVETQYF.

The chain uses TRBV2 and TRBJ1-5, with D perhaps TRBD1 (5 bases). The V end lost 4 bases, the J end lost 1 base, and 14 bases lay between the germline ends. This CDR3 has 16 residues. Germline CDR1 SNHLY, CDR2 FYNNEI. This CDR3 reads CASSVLAGRSNQPQHF. DNA for the CDR3: TGTGCCAGCAGTGTACTGGCAGGGCGAAGCAATCAGCCCCAGCATTTT.

Only one count was recorded for this clone. V and J are TRBV7-8 and TRBJ2-5; D might be TRBD1 (6 bases). There are 16 residues in the CDR3. Between the trimmed V and J ends, which lost 2 bases and 1 base, there was a span of 14 bases. Germline V gene data show CDR1 as SGHVS and CDR2 as FQNEAQ. CDR3 nucleotide sequence: TGTGCCAGCAGCTTAAAATCGGACAGCCGCCAAGAGACCCAGTACTTC. Encoded protein: CASSLKSDSRQETQYF.

The V gene is TRBV7-3, the J gene TRBJ2-3, with 8 bases aligning to TRBD2. CDR1 is SGHTA and CDR2 is FQGTGA in the germline V gene. V shed 4 bases and J 6 bases; nucleotides not matched to a gene: 9. This CDR3 region has 15 residues. Here the CDR3 DNA reads TGTGCCAGCAGCTCCGCCCCGACTAGCGTGGATACGCAGTATTTT. It translates to CASSSAPTSVDTQYF. The full variable domain, rest sourced from reference TRBV7-3 and TRBJ2-3, is GAGVSQTPSNKVTEKGKYVELRCDPISGHTALYWYRQSLGQGPEFLIYFQGTGAADDSGLPNDRFFAVRPEGSVSTLKIQRTERGDSAVYLCASSSAPTSVDTQYFGPGTRLTVL.

DNA for the CDR3: TGTGCCATCAGTGAGTCGGGGACTAGCGGGAGGTTCACAGATACGCAGTATTTT. Translated, it gives CAISESGTSGRFTDTQYF. The V call is TRBV10-3, the J call TRBJ2-3; the match to TRBD2 covers 15 bases. The J segment lost 2 bases and the V segment lost 0 bases, leaving 3 bases of the junction unmatched. This CDR3 has 18 amino acids. Looked up from germline, CDR1 is ENHRY and CDR2 is SYGVKD.

This sequence joins TRBV27 and TRBJ1-1; possible D gene TRBD1, 6 bases. The CDR3 extends over 14 amino acids. Germline lookup yields CDR1 MNHEY and CDR2 SMNVEV (reference sequence). V was cut by 2 bases and J by 5 bases, with 12 bases left in between. For the CDR3, the DNA is TGTGCCAGCAGTTTAGAGGGGGGAGTTACTGAAGCTTTCTTT. Translated: CASSLEGGVTEAFF.

The rearrangement links TRBV28 to TRBJ1-6, with 9 bases identical to TRBD1. Germline loops: CDR1 MDHEN, CDR2 SYDVKM. J was trimmed by 10 bases and V by 4 bases; bases with no gene match: 5. This CDR3 spans 14 amino acids. The CDR3 here is CASSSTGGSSPLHF. CDR3 nucleotide sequence: TGTGCCAGCAGTTCGACAGGGGGTTCCTCACCCCTCCACTTT.

The chain combines TRBV2 with TRBJ2-1; D is unclear. This CDR3 has 13 amino acids. Trimming cost V 3 bases and J 2 bases, with 5 bases left between them. Germline CDR1 reads SNHLY; CDR2 reads FYNNEI. CDR3: CASSERPYNEQFF. The CDR3 nucleotides are TGTGCCAGCAGTGAGCGGCCCTACAATGAGCAGTTCTTC.

The chain has TRBV7-3 and TRBJ2-3, with 8 bases matching TRBD1. The germline CDR1 and CDR2 sequences are SGHTA and FQGTGA. V dropped 5 bases and J dropped 2; count of bases not matched to a gene: 3. The CDR3 is 14 amino acids. The CDR3, as DNA: TGTGCCAGCAGCCGGCAGGGGGCCACAGATACGCAGTATTTT. This translates into CASSRQGATDTQYF.